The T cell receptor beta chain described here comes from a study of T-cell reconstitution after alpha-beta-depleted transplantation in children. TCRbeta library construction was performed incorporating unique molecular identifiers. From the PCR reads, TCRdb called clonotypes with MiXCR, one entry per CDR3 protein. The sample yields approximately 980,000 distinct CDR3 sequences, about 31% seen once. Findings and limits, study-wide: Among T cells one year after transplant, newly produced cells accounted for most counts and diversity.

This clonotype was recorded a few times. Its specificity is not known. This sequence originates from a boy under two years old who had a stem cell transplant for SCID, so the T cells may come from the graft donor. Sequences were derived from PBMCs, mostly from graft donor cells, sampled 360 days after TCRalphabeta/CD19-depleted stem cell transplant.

CDR3 bases: TGTGCCAGCAGCCGCGTGGCCACAGATACGCAGTATTTT. Protein: CASSRVATDTQYF. The gene calls are TRBV7-9 and TRBJ2-3; no clear D gene. Per germline, CDR1 SEHNR and CDR2 FQNEAQ (reference sequence). V lost 5 bases to trimming and J lost 2 bases, with 8 bases between them. The CDR3 is 13 residues long.